The clone carrying this TCR beta chain occurred many times. The CDR3 contains 14 residues. V trimming: 5 bases; J trimming: 6 bases; junction bases outside the gene matches: 3. Germline V gene lookup returns CDR1 SGHVS and CDR2 FNYEAQ. From 10 ml of fresh peripheral blood, PBMCs were isolated. Amplified regions were TCR beta CDR3 sequences from RNA transcripts. With the HTBI primer set, the TCR CDR3 went through a first round of RT-PCR. TCRdb called the multiplex PCR reads again in MiXCR, with one record for every CDR3 protein. The data contain about 400,000 distinct CDR3 sequences, about 15% of them singletons. This entry is derived from a study of T cells in Graves' hyperthyroidism and ophthalmopathy.

This sequence was found in a woman under 30 with Graves' hyperthyroidism that later progressed to Graves' ophthalmopathy. The rearrangement uses TRBV7-6 and TRBJ2-2; 10 bases agree with TRBD2. Sequenced material: blood. Here the CDR3 reads CASSPSGRAGELFF. Here the CDR3 DNA reads TGTGCCAGCAGCCCCAGCGGGAGGGCCGGGGAGCTGTTTTTT.